This T cell receptor (beta chain) derives from a study of blood T cell repertoires in COVID-19. At the level of the study: Samples of COVID-19 (acute and convalescent) were obtained from the United States, Italy and Spain. Sources were T cells, B-cell-depleted T cells, or PBMCs; the material itself was cDNA or gDNA.

In the authors' workflow: Cell counts per sample came from amplifying reference gene primers. TCRdb keeps only in-frame clones here, not all; method: immunoSEQ multiplex PCR. D and trimming were read from the DNA, whereas the V and J calls and clone size are those reported in that table. The sample includes roughly 350,000 clones, roughly 90% of them seen just once. Germline trimming cut 5 bases from V and 5 bases from J; bases unmatched to any gene: 8. The CDR3 length is 16 residues. Germline V lookup: CDR1 SGHTA, CDR2 FQGNSA. The sequence was obtained from a woman aged 70-85 years with COVID-19, enrolled during active disease. This chain joins TRBV7-2 and TRBJ2-3; 12 bases align to TRBD2. Sequencing input: peripheral blood. The CDR3 region is CASSPILAGGGDTQYF. CDR3 bases: TGTGCCAGCAGCCCTATACTAGCGGGGGGTGGAGATACGCAGTATTTT.